These T cell receptor beta chains were read from a single sample in a study of preoperative IRX-2 immunotherapy in early breast cancer. Clones were read by immunoSEQ multiplex PCR, and TCRdb kept only the in-frame ones, dropping some. The table shows over 55,000 clones, with 94% occurring only once. Sampling was conducted from a patient treated with IRX-2 immunotherapy. These receptors were obtained from a human donor with breast cancer. Both conserved end residues are part of each CDR3. The order of the fields is CDR3 length, D gene, V gene, J gene, CDR3 DNA, CDR3 protein. A D gene is named only where the DNA matches it firmly.

13,-,TRBV5-5,TRBJ2-3,TGTGCCAGCAGCCCGCCAGGCTCCGGTACGCAGTATTTT,CASSPPGSGTQYF
14,TRBD1,TRBV27,TRBJ1-1,TGTGCCAGCAGTCGACAGGGATCGCGCACTGAAGCTTTCTTT,CASSRQGSRTEAFF
13,-,TRBV13,TRBJ2-7,TGTGCCAGCAGCTTACAGGGTTCCTACGAGCAGTACTTC,CASSLQGSYEQYF
17,-,TRBV11-2,TRBJ1-1,TGTGCCAGCAGCTCCCTCCGTGGTGGGAGGGGGAACACTGAAGCTTTCTTT,CASSSLRGGRGNTEAFF
15,TRBD1,TRBV5-6,TRBJ2-1,TGTGCCAGCAGCTTTACAGGGGCGAACTACAATGAGCAGTTCTTC,CASSFTGANYNEQFF
15,TRBD1,TRBV6-6,TRBJ1-6,TGTGCCAGCAGTTACTCGCCAGGGGGGAATTCACCCCTCCACTTT,CASSYSPGGNSPLHF
14,-,TRBV5-1,TRBJ1-2,TGCGCCAGCAGCAGACGAATCGGGGCGTATGGCTACACCTTC,CASSRRIGAYGYTF
17,-,TRBV5-4,TRBJ2-3,TGTGCCAGCAGCCTGTCGAACCTACAGGGAGGGGCAGATACGCAGTATTTT,CASSLSNLQGGADTQYF
15,TRBD2,TRBV2,TRBJ2-1,TGTGCCAGCAGATGGTTGGGCGGGGGAAACAATGAGCAGTTCTTC,CASRWLGGGNNEQFF
14,-,TRBV19,TRBJ2-6,TGTGCCAGTAGTCTCCTCTGGGGGGCCAACGTCCTGACTTTC,CASSLLWGANVLTF
17,-,TRBV19,TRBJ2-3,TGTGCCAGTAGTGTGACCGCTGGAGGGAGTGTAACAGATACGCAGTATTTT,CASSVTAGGSVTDTQYF
13,-,TRBV7-9,TRBJ1-2,TGTGCCAGCAGCTCGGACCTTAACTATGGCTACACCTTC,CASSSDLNYGYTF
17,-,TRBV19,TRBJ1-1,TGTGCCAGTACCTCGCGTCTTAGGGCAGGGATAGGCACTGAAGCTTTCTTT,CASTSRLRAGIGTEAFF